This record concerns one TCR beta chain sequence. Its binding antigen is unknown. Base quality data are lacking; no much larger clone is found one base away. The CDR3 numbers 18 residues from cysteine through phenylalanine. Here the CDR3 DNA is all that survives: 54 bases in frame from base 1. Per the germline V gene, KGHSH is the CDR1 and LQKENI is the CDR2. V trim: 3 bases; J trim: 2 bases; unmatched bases: 11. These data originate in a study of cytomegalovirus exposure and HLA in healthy donors (dated by TCRdb to the late 2010s). General notes on the study: In an earlier analysis of around 540 of the donors, 276 Gb of sequence data and 100 million or so unique TCR beta sequences from about 180 million T cells were reported. An early release that covered roughly 600 HLA-typed donors contained about 300 gigabases of sequencing data and some 87 million unique TCR sequences. Of the roughly 400 genotyped donors, around 81% fell in the genetic ancestry cluster associated with self-reported Caucasian donors. The study aimed to test whether signatures of past pathogen exposure could be identified by cataloging public T cell receptors. Using immunosequencing, the study profiled T cell repertoires from around 680 subjects and related those repertoires to cytomegalovirus serostatus. A separate validation cohort of over 95 different subjects was used in addition to the roughly 670-subject first cohort. The study combined high-throughput TCR immunosequencing, statistical association of individual TCRs with disease status, and machine learning to predict cytomegalovirus infection status. In a later analysis, previously published TCR beta repertoires from 550 to 750 donors were re-analyzed and high-resolution HLA genotyping was added so that TCR occurrence patterns could be studied. In the later analysis, no new phenotypic data were used to find candidate immune exposures; instead, reliance was placed on TCR beta sequences and their occurrence across donors. An earlier analysis of some 500 of the donors used high-throughput TCR beta sequencing to judge whether each TCR beta V gene segment behaved as functional or pseudogenic. Donor age, sex, ethnicity and CMV serostatus were compiled alongside the repertoire data. A later genetic analysis took genome-wide SNP genotypes for about 55% of the 666 donors and used that subset as a discovery cohort. Every repertoire in the discovery cohort had been generated on one and the same sequencing platform. Both class I and class II loci were covered by HLA typing, at four-digit resolution. The number of typed donors differed by locus: about 620-630 for A, B, C, DRB1 and DQB1; approximately 540 for DQA1; approximately 600 for DPA1; and 400 to 480 for DPB1. Because of strong linkage in the cohort, roughly 5 DR-DQ haplotypes were treated as single units for association and clustering. Across 398 genotyped donors of the cohort, an average of 235,054 unique TCR beta nucleotide sequences per donor were sequenced, and about a sixth of those sequences were non-productive. Here is what the overall study found, with its caveats: According to a later analysis, most CMV-associated TCR beta chains appeared to be HLA-restricted, and the HLA associations seemed to be driven largely by CMV exposure. Linkage disequilibrium might explain the correlated functional status among segregating V segments, but an unknown experimental factor could not be excluded. CMV serostatus was the only immune exposure information available for the cohort. At a false discovery rate of 0.05, a later analysis linked roughly 17,000 TCR beta sequences to specific HLA alleles. Because HLA typing was missing for some donors at each locus, association tests included only the typed subset. In a later analysis, TCR association rates were found to vary across HLA loci, with the most associated TCRs seen for DRB1 alleles and the fewest for HLA-C alleles. The sequencing pipeline was judged likely to have produced a cluster of highly shared sequence variants as a technical artifact. Broadly in line with IMGT annotations, most TCR beta V segments showed up in productive rearrangements about 90% or about 30% of the time in an earlier analysis of 587 of the donors. In a later analysis, HLA-associated TCR beta chains were found to be more clonally expanded and to have lower generation probabilities than equally common non-associated chains. Most TCR sequences were seen in very few donors, while some public TCRs were found in many individuals. Roughly uniform sequencing depth across donors was assumed in presence/absence analyses, although this assumption may not hold. A further reported finding was that TCR beta sequences accurately predicted the HLA-A and HLA-B alleles for most subjects in the first cohort. Because the 87-base-pair reads could not distinguish some IMGT-functional V segments, including TRBV6-2 and TRBV6-3, those segments were excluded. In vitro tests confirmed that three of the cytomegalovirus-associated TCR beta chains recognize cytomegalovirus antigens. When HLA alleles, especially DR and DQ, strongly co-occurred, TCR associations were difficult to assign to individual alleles. Because counts were too low, about 18 rarely observed V segments, including chromosome 9 orphons, were left out of the earlier analysis of about 620 of the donors. The study listed 150 to 200 TCR beta chains as associated with cytomegalovirus. In this cohort, only TCR beta chains were sequenced, and detectable features were limited by the absence of alpha or paired-chain data. The classifier was reported to diagnose cytomegalovirus status with high specificity and sensitivity in both the original cohort and the validation cohort. In a later genetic analysis, fewer N-insertions in productive TCRs were reported among donors in an Asian-associated ancestry cluster than the roughly 670-donor mean. In a later genetic analysis, a missense DCLRE1C variant was associated with V-gene and J-gene trimming of TCR beta chains, and the association was replicated in an independent cohort. A later analysis reported that several top co-occurrence clusters appeared linked to parvovirus B19, influenza, CMV and Epstein-Barr virus. The authors suggested that the approach could potentially be extended to other disease states and immunological phenotypes.

The library was made by the immunoSEQ multiplex PCR assay. A mixture of 60 forward primers for TCR Vbeta segments and 13 reverse primers for TCR Jbeta segments was used in the multiplex PCR. Amplification of the CDR3 region of rearranged TCR beta genes was performed with a multiplex PCR assay on genomic DNA. On the Illumina HiSeq System, the amplified TCR beta libraries were sequenced as 87-base-pair reads. In the original analysis: In a later analysis, tens of millions of unique TCR beta chains were counted across the 500 to 700 repertoires, and roughly 10 million of these chains were shared by at least two donors. To remove PCR and sequencing errors, raw reads were error-corrected and collapsed into unique sequences using a nearest-neighbor algorithm that merged closely related sequences. CDR3 sequences were aligned to IMGT reference sequences to assign V, D and J gene segments. Each retained sequence needed at least a six-nucleotide match to both a V gene segment and a J gene segment. Rearrangements were called productive when the CDR3 lacked stop codons and stayed in frame with V and J; all others were non-productive. Following IMGT convention, CDR3 was defined as the stretch from the second conserved V-encoded cysteine up to the conserved J-encoded phenylalanine. In an earlier analysis of around 640 of the donors, sequences lacking an unambiguous match to a single V gene segment were excluded. In an earlier analysis of about 590 of the donors, a V segment was called functional when productive rearrangements were above 56.7%, and segregating when the standard deviation between donors exceeded 5%. To diagnose cytomegalovirus status from the catalog of TCR beta chain sequences, a statistical classification framework was built. In a later analysis, V and J genes were assigned by comparing TCR nucleotide sequences against IMGT/GENE-DB human TR gene sequences. The TCRdist pipeline was used in a later analysis to assign CDR3 sequences and most-parsimonious VDJ recombination scenarios. In a later analysis, each TCR beta chain was defined by its CDR3 amino acid sequence together with its V-gene family, and reads without a unique V-gene family were excluded. As a way to deal with suspected cross-contamination and a sequencing artifact, a later analysis dropped 450 to 600 nucleotide sequences that were highly shared and had low generation probability. For each public chain, a later analysis derived a clonal expansion index from normalized ranks of inferred template counts within each repertoire. A later analysis computed generation probabilities with a VDJ recombination model fitted to out-of-frame rearrangements, and checked the results against IGoR. A later analysis scored TCR-TCR, TCR-HLA and TCR-CMV co-occurrence with hypergeometric tests, applying a repertoire-size bias correction to TCR pairs. In a later analysis, false discovery rates were estimated by permuting HLA or CMV assignments 20 times. In a later analysis, co-occurring TCRs were grouped using DBSCAN, and TCRdist sequence similarity was added for clustering within HLA-allele-positive subsets. Repertoires with fewer than 30,000 or more than 120,000 public chains, plus five repertoires with anomalous nucleotide sharing, were excluded from co-occurrence clustering. The table was pulled from immuneACCESS by TCRdb, which kept in-frame rearrangements only. Such tables lose some clones; where checked, under half of the loss comes from unresolved V genes, and the rest has no known cause. For V, J and clone size, that table is used; D and trimming come from the DNA. The sample yields approximately 150,000 clones; roughly 80% were counted once. Around 2.5% of the sample is held by the ten biggest clonotypes.

The cohort consisted of 600 to 750 healthy bone marrow donors. At the time of sampling, all cohort members were nominally healthy, though unrecorded immune exposures were likely present. The donor was CMV seronegative and was included in the group of 352 seronegative cohort members. Each donor provided a peripheral blood sample, and peripheral blood mononuclear cells were used for TCR beta sequencing. The Qiagen DNeasy Blood Extraction Kit was used to extract genomic DNA from the blood cell samples. This sequence originates from a female donor in good health and CMV-seronegative. Rearrangement joined TRBV18 to TRBJ1-3, with TRBD1 matching 9 junction bases. The sequenced sample was PBMCs. The DNA sequence reads TGTGCCAGCTCACCTCGGGGTATCGGGACAGGGACTGGAAACACCATATATTTT. This yields the protein CASSPRGIGTGTGNTIYF.